This T cell receptor beta chain was retrieved from a study of T cell repertoires in cytomegalovirus infection. Study details: CMV epitopes in the study were HLA-C-restricted (recently identified) and HLA-B-restricted (well studied).

TCRdb reanalysed the reads using MiXCR and keeps one entry per CDR3 protein. Found here are about 890,000 distinct CDR3 sequences, around a third of them singletons; the top ten hold about 14%. In regard to this clonotype: Its antigen is unknown.

Specimen: cultured CD8+ T cells from PBMCs, collected from culture after CMV antigen stimulation. The TCR comes from a human donor in good health (CMV status not recorded). Some clones in this sample may be carry-over from other donors' samples.

CDR3: CASSPPPGTGANTGELFF. For the CDR3, the DNA is TGTGCCAGCAGCCCCCCACCCGGGACAGGGGCGAACACCGGGGAGCTGTTTTTT. The V call is TRBV13, the J call TRBJ2-2; 10 bases fit TRBD1. Germline CDR1 reads PRHDT; CDR2 reads FYEKMQ (reference sequence). The junction had 9 bases not matched to a gene; V was cut back by 5 bases and J by 0 bases. There are 18 residues in the CDR3. Complete variable domain (other parts from reference TRBV13 and TRBJ2-2): AAGVIQSPRHLIKEKRETATLKCYPIPRHDTVYWYQQGPGQDPQFLISFYEKMQSDKGSIPDRFSAQQFSDYHSELNMSSLELGDSALYFCASSPPPGTGANTGELFFGEGSRLTVL.